This TCR beta chain was identified in a study of cytomegalovirus exposure and HLA in healthy donors. The donors were members of the validation cohort, which comprised under 150 subjects and was separate from the first cohort of some 680 subjects. Study-wide points: Reported performance of the classifier showed diagnosis of cytomegalovirus status with high specificity and sensitivity. Subsequent analysis of the 100 to 150 validation repertoires found a tendency for first-cohort TCR clusters to co-occur.

Clones were read by immunoSEQ multiplex PCR, and TCRdb kept only the in-frame ones, dropping some. The sample has fewer than 200,000 clones, 85% seen once; the top ten hold about 16%. Trimming took 8 bases from V and 4 from J, leaving 18 bases between them. This CDR3 contains 14 residues. Germline-derived CDR1 and CDR2 are SNHLY and FYNNEI. Worth noting for this clone: Antigen unknown.

Sequencing was done on a sample of PBMCs. The chain is built from TRBV2 and TRBJ2-7; D possibly corresponds to TRBD2 (6 bases). The sequence derives from a man aged 18 to 29 in good health and CMV-seropositive. The CDR3 nucleotides read TGTGCCAGCTCTCCCTCGCGGGGCTCTTACGAGCAGTACTTC. Protein: CASSPSRGSYEQYF.